This T cell receptor (beta chain) originates from a study of blood T cell repertoires in COVID-19 (dated by TCRdb to the early 2020s). For context, the study as a whole: Collaborator samples came from the United States, Italy and Spain and covered acute and convalescent phases of COVID-19. The prospective study material was composed of cDNA or gDNA derived from T cells, B-cell-depleted T cells, or PBMCs. Subjects who had been exposed to COVID-19, were actively infected with it, or had recovered from it provided the deeply sampled blood TCRbeta repertoires that made up the dataset. The repertoires were released in a freely available public database intended as a resource for research on the immune response to SARS-CoV-2. The samples were drawn from the first 160 participants of the ongoing ImmuneRACE study and from over a thousand subjects provided by 6 global collaborators. The sample metadata nearly always contained a de-identified subject ID, COVID-19 status, age in years and sex. HLA class I and class II types, where available, came from metadata supplied by the sample provider rather than from assay-based typing. The research as a whole found: Clinical and demographic metadata were provided uncurated, with the amount varying by source and participant.

The immunoSEQ Assay, a bias-controlled multiplex PCR, was used to amplify TCRbeta CDR3 regions from genomic DNA. As for the original processing: Nucleated cell counts per sample were estimated from amplification of reference gene primers within the assay. Sequence reads were collapsed and filtered to measure the absolute abundance of every unique TCRbeta CDR3 rearrangement. For each sample, productive Simpson clonality was calculated as the square root of Simpson's diversity index over productive rearrangements. Held by TCRdb, this immuneACCESS table contains in-frame sequences only and omits some clones. Under half of the omission traces to an unresolved V gene where checked; the cause of the rest is unknown. V and J calls and clone size come straight from that table; D and trimming were deduced from the DNA. The sample includes over 90,000 clones, with approximately 84% observed a single time. The ten biggest clones cover about 10% of the sample.

Notes on this clone: The clone's antigen remains unknown. Within one base of it there is no much larger clone, and no base qualities were kept.

Taken from the germline V gene, the CDR1 and CDR2 loops are MNHEY and SVGAGI. There are 14 amino acids in the CDR3, from cysteine to phenylalanine inclusive. The only DNA kept is the CDR3, 42 bases in frame from the first base. Trimming removed 7 bases from V and 4 bases from J; the gene matches leave 7 bases unexplained. Whole blood was collected in K2EDTA tubes by collaborating institutions according to the institutions' own protocols. Collaborator samples were shipped for TCRbeta analysis as frozen whole blood, isolated PBMCs, or DNA extracted from either sample type. The sequence is built from TRBV6-5 and TRBJ1-2, and 9 junctional nucleotides match TRBD1. This sequence was found in a man aged 35 to 55 with active or convalescent COVID-19. Sequencing input: peripheral blood. The CDR3 reads CASTGTGTAYGYTF. The sequenced DNA is TGTGCCAGCACCGGGACAGGGACAGCCTATGGCTACACCTTC.